This T cell receptor (beta chain) was documented in a study of T-cell memory formation after mild COVID-19. Trimming removed 5 bases from V and 0 bases from J, with 11 bases in between. This CDR3 is 14 amino acids long. Each CDR3 protein gets one entry after TCRdb re-called the 5' RACE reads with MiXCR. The sample has roughly 52,000 distinct CDR3 sequences; under 7.5% are singletons. This clonotype was seen many times. The source of this sequence is a man aged 18 to 30 who had mild COVID-19 (a few samples of this study predate the infection). Cell type and time point are not known. Material: PBMCs or a T cell subset sorted from them (not recorded which). The chain employs TRBV12-3 or TRBV12-4 and TRBJ2-7; a possible D gene is TRBD1 (5 bases). This chain's CDR3 is CASSKQGSSYEQYF. In DNA, the CDR3 is TGTGCCAGCAGTAAGCAGGGTAGCTCCTACGAGCAGTACTTC.